Below, one T cell receptor (beta chain) is given with its context. Its antigen is still unknown. The germline V gene has CDR1 ENHRY and CDR2 SYGVKD. V was pared by 10 bases and J by 5 bases, with 13 bases of the junction left unmatched. The CDR3 covers 14 residues. Primers: 60 Vbeta forward and 13 Jbeta reverse. Profiled with immunoSEQ multiplex PCR; TCRdb holds only in-frame clones, not every one. The sample contains 95,000 to 100,000 clones, more than 80% of which appear only once. It was healthy bone marrow donors who served as donors. Donors sampled were nominally healthy, though unrecorded immune exposures were likely. The entry originates in a study of cytomegalovirus exposure and HLA in healthy donors. General study results and limits: In a later analysis, CMV-associated beta chains were mostly HLA-associated, it appeared. Later findings reportedly placed an Asian-associated ancestry cluster below the approximately 670-donor mean for N-insertions.

The clonotype was recovered from a man between 25 and 39 years old in good health and CMV-seronegative. Sequenced sample: PBMCs. This sequence joins TRBV10-3 and TRBJ2-7; 8 nucleotides align to TRBD2. The CDR3 bases are TGTGCCACGACGAGGATAGCGGGACCCCACGAGCAGTACTTC. It is translated as CATTRIAGPHEQYF.